The sequence of this T cell receptor (beta chain) was determined in a study of blood T cell repertoires in COVID-19. Study-level information: Samples representing acute and convalescent COVID-19 were sourced from the United States, Italy and Spain. Sources were T cells, B-cell-depleted T cells, or PBMCs; the material itself was cDNA or gDNA.

Authors' methods: Amplification of reference gene primers provided the estimated nucleated cell counts. Repertoires were generated with immunoSEQ multiplex PCR, while TCRdb's copy carries only in-frame clones and drops some. From that table come the V and J calls and clone size; the DNA was used to work out D and trimming. The sample consists of tens of thousands of clones, just over 90% of them appearing once. CDR1 and CDR2 from the germline V gene are SGHAT and FQNNGV. The CDR3 covers 16 residues. V lost 5 bases to trimming and J lost 7 bases; unmatched junction nucleotides: 10. The TCR originated in a man in his sixties or seventies with active COVID-19. V usage is TRBV11-2 and J usage is TRBJ2-3, with 12 bases identical to TRBD2. What was sequenced was peripheral blood. CDR3 bases: TGTGCCAGCAGCCCTAATCTAGCGGGAGGGCGAAATACGCAGTATTTT. This sequence encodes CASSPNLAGGRNTQYF.